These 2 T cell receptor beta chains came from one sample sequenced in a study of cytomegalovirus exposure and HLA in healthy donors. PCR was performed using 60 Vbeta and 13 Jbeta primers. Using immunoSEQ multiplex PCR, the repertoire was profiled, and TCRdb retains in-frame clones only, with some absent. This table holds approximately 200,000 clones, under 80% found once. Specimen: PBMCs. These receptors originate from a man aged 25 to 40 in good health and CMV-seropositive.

CDR3 bases: TGTGCCAGCAGTGACTCCCAGGGGGCTATAGATACGCAGTATTTT. Translated: CASSDSQGAIDTQYF. The chain uses TRBV2 and TRBJ2-3; TRBD1 matches at 8 bases. This CDR3 is 15 amino acids long. Germline V CDR1 and CDR2: SNHLY, FYNNEI. Unmatched junction bases numbered 7, after V lost 3 bases and J lost 5 bases.

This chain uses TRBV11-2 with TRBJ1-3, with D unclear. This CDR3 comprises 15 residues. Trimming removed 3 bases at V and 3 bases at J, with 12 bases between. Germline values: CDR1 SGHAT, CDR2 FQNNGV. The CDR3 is CASSFRQRGGNTIYF. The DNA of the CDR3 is TGTGCCAGCAGCTTTAGGCAGCGAGGTGGAAACACCATATATTTT.